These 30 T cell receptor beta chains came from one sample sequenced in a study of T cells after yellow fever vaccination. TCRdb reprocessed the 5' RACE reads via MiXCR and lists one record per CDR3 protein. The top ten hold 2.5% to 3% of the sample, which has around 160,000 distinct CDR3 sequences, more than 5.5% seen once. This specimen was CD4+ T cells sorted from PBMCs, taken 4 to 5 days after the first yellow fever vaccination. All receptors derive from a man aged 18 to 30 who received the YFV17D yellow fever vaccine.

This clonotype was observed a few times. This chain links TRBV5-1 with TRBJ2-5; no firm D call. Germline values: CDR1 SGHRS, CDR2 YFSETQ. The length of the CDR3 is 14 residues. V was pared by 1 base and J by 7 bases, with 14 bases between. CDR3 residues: CASSLWDRPGTQYF. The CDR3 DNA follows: TGCGCCAGCAGCTTGTGGGATCGCCCGGGGACCCAGTACTTC.

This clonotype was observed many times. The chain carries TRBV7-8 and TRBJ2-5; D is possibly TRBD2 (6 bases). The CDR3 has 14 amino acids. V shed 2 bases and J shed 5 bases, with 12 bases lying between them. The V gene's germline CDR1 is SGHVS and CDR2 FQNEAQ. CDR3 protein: CASSLTTGGETQYF. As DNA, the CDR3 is TGTGCCAGCAGCTTAACCACAGGAGGGGAGACCCAGTACTTC.

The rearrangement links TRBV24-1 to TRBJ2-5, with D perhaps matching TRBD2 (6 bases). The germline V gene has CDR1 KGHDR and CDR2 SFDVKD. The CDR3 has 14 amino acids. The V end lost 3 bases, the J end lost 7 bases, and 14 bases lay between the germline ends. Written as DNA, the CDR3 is TGTGCCACCAGTGATCCACAGGTGCGGGGGACCCAGTACTTC. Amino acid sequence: CATSDPQVRGTQYF.

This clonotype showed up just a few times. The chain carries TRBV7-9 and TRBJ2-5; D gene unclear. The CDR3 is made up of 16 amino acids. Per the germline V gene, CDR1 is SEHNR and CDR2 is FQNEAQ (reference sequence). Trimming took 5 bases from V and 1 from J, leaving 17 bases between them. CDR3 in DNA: TGTGCCAGCAGCCAAGCCCCTATCCACTCCCAAGAGACCCAGTACTTC. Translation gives CASSQAPIHSQETQYF.

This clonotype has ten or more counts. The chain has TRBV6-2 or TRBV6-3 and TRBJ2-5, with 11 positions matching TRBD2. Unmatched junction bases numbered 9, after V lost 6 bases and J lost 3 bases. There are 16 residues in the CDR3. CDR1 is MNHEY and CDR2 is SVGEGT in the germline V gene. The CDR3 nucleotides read TGTGCCAGCAGCACCTATAGCGGGGGGGACAAAGAGACCCAGTACTTC. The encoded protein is CASSTYSGGDKETQYF.

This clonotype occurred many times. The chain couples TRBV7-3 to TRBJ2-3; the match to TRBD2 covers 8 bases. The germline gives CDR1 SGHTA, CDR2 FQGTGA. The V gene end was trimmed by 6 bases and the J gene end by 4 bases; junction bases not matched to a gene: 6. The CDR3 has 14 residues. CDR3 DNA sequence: TGTGCCAGCAGTACCGGACTAGCTTCAGATACGCAGTATTTT. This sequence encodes CASSTGLASDTQYF.

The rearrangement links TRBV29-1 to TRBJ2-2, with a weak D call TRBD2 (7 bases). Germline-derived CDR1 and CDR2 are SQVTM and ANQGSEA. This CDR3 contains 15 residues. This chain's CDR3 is CIVGGRASNTGELFF. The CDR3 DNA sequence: TGCATCGTGGGGGGGCGAGCGTCGAACACCGGGGAGCTGTTTTTT.

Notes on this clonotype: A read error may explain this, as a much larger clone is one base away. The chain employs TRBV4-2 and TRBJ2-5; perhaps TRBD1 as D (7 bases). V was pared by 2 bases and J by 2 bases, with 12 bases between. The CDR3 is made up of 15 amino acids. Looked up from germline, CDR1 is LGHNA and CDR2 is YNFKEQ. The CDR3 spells CASSQRQGGQETQYF. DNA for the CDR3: TGTGCCAGCAGCCAACGACAGGGAGGACAAGAGACCCAGTACTTC.

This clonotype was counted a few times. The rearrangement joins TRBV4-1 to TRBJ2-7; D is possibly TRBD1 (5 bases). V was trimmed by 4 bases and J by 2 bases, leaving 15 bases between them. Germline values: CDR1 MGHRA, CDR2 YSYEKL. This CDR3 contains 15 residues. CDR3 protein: CASSLGHGPTYEQYF. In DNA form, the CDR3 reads TGCGCCAGCAGCCTCGGACACGGGCCTACCTACGAGCAGTACTTC.

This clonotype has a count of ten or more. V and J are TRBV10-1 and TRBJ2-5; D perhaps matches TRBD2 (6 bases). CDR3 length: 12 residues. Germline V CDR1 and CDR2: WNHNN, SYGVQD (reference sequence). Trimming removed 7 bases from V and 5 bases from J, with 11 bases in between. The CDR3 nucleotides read TGCGCCAGCACCGGCGGGGAGGAGACCCAGTACTTC. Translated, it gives CASTGGEETQYF.

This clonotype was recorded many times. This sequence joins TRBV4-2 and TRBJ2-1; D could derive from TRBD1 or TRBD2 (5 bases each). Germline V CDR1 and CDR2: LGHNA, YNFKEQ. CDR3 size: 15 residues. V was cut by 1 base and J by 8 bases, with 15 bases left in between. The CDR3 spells CASSQVYQGDDEQFF. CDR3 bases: TGTGCCAGCAGCCAAGTCTACCAAGGGGACGATGAGCAGTTCTTC.

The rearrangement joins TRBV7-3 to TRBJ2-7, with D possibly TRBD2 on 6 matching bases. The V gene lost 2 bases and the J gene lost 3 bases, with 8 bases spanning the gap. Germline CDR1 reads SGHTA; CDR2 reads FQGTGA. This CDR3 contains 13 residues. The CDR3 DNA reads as TGTGCCAGCAGCTTAGCGGGGTTCTACGAGCAGTACGTC. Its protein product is CASSLAGFYEQYV.

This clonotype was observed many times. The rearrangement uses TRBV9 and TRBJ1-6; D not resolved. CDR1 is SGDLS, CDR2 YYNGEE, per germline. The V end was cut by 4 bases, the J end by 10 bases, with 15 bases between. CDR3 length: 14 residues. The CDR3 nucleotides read TGTGCCAGCAGCCCGTCGAGGGTCGAATCACCCCTCCACTTT. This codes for CASSPSRVESPLHF.

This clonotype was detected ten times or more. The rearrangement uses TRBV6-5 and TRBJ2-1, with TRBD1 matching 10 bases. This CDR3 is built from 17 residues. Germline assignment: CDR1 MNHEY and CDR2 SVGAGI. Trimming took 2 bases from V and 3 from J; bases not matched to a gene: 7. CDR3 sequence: CASSYLFRTGGYNEQFF. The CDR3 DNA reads TGTGCCAGCAGTTACCTCTTTCGGACAGGGGGCTACAATGAGCAGTTCTTC.

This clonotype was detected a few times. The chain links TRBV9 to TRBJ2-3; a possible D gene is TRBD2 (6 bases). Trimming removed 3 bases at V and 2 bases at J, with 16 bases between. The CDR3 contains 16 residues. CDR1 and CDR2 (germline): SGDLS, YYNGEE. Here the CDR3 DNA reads TGTGCCAGCAGCGCGATAGTGGACTACTTCACAGATACGCAGTATTTT. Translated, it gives CASSAIVDYFTDTQYF. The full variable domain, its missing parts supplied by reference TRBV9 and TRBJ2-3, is DSGVTQTPKHLITATGQRVTLRCSPRSGDLSVYWYQQSLDQGLQFLIQYYNGEERAKGNILERFSAQQFPDLHSELNLSSLELGDSALYFCASSAIVDYFTDTQYFGPGTRLTVL.

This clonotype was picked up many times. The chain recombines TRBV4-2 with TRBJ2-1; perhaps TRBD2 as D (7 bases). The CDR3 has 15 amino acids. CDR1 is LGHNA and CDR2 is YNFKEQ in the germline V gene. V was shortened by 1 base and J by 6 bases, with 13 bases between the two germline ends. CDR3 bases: TGTGCCAGCAGCCAAGTTGCGGGGGCCCTCAATGAGCAGTTCTTC. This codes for CASSQVAGALNEQFF.

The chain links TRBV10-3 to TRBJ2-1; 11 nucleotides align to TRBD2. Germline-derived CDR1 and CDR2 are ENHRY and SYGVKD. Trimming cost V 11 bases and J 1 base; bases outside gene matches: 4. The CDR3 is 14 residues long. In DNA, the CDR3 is TGTGCCGCGACTAGCGGGACGTCCTACAATGAGCAGTTCTTC. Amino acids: CAATSGTSYNEQFF.

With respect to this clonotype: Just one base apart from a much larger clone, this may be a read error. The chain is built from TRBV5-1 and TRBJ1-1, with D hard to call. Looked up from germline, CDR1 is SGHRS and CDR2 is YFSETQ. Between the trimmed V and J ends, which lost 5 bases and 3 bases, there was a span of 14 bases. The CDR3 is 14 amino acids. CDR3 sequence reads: CASSNESSDTEAFF. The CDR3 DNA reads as TGCGCCAGCAGTAATGAGTCGTCGGACACTGAAGCTTTCTTT.

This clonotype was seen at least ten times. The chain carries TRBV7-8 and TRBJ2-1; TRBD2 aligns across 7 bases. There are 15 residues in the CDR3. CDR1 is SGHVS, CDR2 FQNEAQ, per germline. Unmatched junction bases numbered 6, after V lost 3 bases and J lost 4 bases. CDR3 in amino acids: CASSLMMRGYNEQFF. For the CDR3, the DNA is TGTGCCAGCAGCTTGATGATGCGGGGGTACAATGAGCAGTTCTTC.

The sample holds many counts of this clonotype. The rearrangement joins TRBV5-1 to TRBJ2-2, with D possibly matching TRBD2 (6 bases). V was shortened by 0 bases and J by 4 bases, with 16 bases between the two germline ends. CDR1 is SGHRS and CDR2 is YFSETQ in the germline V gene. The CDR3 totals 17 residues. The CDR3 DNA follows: TGCGCCAGCAGCTTGGCCCGCGGGGCAGGATTCACCGGGGAGCTGTTTTTT. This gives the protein CASSLARGAGFTGELFF.

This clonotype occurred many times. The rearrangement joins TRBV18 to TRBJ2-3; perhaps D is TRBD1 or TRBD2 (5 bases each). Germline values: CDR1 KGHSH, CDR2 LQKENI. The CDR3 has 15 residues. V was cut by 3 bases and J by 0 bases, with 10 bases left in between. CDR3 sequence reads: CASSPAGASTDTQYF. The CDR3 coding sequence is TGTGCCAGCTCACCGGCCGGGGCCAGCACAGATACGCAGTATTTT.

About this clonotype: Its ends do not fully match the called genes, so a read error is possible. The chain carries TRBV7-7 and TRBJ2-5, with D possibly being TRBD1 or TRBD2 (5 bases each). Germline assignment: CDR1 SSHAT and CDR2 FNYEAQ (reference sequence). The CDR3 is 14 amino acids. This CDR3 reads CASSRPGHQETQYF. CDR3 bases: TGTGCTAGCAGCCGACCGGGACACCAAGAGACCCAGTACTTC.

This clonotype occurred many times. The CDR3 region has the DNA TGTGCCAGCCGCCCTCGGAGACTAGTGGGCTTCGATGAGCAGTTCTTC. Translating it yields CASRPRRLVGFDEQFF. V usage is TRBV7-9 and J usage is TRBJ2-1, with D possibly being TRBD2 (6 bases). Germline loops: CDR1 SEHNR, CDR2 FQNEAQ (reference sequence). Trimming pared 8 bases from V and 8 bases from J, leaving 25 bases between. CDR3 length: 16 amino acids. The full variable domain, in which reference TRBV7-9 and TRBJ2-1 provide the parts outside the CDR3, is DTGVSQNPRHKITKRGQNVTFRCDPISEHNRLYWYRQTLGQGPEFLTYFQNEAQLEKSRLLSDRFSAERPKGSFSTLEIQRTEQGDSAMYLCASRPRRLVGFDEQFFGPGTRLTVL.

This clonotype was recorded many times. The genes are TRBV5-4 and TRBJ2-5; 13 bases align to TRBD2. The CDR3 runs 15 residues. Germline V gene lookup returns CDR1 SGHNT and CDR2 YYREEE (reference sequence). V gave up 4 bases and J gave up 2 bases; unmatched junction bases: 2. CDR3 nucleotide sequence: TGTGCCAGCAGCAGGGGACTAGCGGGGCAAGAGACCCAGTACTTC. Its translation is CASSRGLAGQETQYF. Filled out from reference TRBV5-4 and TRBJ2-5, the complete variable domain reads ETGVTQSPTHLIKTRGQQVTLRCSSQSGHNTVSWYQQALGQGPQFIFQYYREEENGRGNFPPRFSGLQFPNYSSELNVNALELDDSALYLCASSRGLAGQETQYFGPGTRLLVL.

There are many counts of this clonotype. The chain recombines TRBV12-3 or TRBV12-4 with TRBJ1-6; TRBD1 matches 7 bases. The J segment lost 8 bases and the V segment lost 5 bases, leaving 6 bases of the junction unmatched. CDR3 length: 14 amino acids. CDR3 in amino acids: CASSPTGDDSPLHF. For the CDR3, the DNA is TGTGCCAGCAGTCCTACAGGGGACGATTCACCCCTCCACTTT.

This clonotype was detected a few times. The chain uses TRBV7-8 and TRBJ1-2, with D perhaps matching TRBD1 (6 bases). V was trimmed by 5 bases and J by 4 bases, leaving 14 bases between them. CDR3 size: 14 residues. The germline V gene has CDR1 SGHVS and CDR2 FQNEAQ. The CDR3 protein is CASSPEWGAYGYTF. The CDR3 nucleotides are TGTGCCAGCAGCCCCGAGTGGGGGGCCTATGGCTACACCTTC.

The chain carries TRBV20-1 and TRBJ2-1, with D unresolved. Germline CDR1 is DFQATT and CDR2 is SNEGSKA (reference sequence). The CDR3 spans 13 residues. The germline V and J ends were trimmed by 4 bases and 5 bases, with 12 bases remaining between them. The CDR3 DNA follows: TGCAGTGCTACGGTATGGGATCACAATGAGCAGTTCTTC. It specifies CSATVWDHNEQFF.

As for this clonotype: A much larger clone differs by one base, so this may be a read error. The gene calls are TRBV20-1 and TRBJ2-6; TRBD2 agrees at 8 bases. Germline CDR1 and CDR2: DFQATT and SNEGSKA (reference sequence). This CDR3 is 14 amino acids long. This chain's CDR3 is CSASTGRGANVPTF. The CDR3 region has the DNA TGCAGTGCTAGTACAGGGCGGGGGGCCAACGTCCCGACTTTC.

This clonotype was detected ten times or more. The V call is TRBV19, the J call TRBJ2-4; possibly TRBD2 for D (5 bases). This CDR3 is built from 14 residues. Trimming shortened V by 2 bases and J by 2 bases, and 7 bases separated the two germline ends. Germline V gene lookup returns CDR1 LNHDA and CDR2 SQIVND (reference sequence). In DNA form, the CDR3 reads TGTGCCAGTAGTATAACGGGATCCAAAAACATTCAGTACTTC. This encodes CASSITGSKNIQYF.

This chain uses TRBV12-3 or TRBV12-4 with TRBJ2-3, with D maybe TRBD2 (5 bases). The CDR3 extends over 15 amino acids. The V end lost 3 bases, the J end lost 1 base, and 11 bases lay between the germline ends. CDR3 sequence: CASSLNTGGTDTQYF. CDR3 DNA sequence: TGTGCCAGCAGTTTGAATACCGGGGGCACAGATACGCAGTATTTT.